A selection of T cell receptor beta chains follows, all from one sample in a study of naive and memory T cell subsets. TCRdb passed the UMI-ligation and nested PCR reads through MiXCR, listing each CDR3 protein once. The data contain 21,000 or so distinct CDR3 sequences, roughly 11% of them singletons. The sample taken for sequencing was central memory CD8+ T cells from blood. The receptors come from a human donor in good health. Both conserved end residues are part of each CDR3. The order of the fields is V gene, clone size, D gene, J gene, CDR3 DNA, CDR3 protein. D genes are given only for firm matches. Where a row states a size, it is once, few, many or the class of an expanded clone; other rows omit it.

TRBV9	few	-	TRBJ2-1	TGTGCCAGCAGCGATGGGAATGACAATGAGCAGTTCTTC	CASSDGNDNEQFF
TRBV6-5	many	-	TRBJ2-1	TGTGCCAGCACCACCGGCTACAATGAGCAGTTCTTC	CASTTGYNEQFF
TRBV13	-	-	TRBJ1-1	TGTGCCAGCGCGGACAGAGTGAACACTGAAGCTTTCTTT	CASADRVNTEAFF
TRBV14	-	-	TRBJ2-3	TGTGCCAGCAGCCAAGGGGATCCGGGGACACCCCTATCCCAAGATACGCAGTATTTT	CASSQGDPGTPLSQDTQYF
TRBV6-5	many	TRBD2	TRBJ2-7	TGTGCCAGCAGAACCCGGACTAGCGGGACCACGTACGAGCAGTACTTC	CASRTRTSGTTYEQYF
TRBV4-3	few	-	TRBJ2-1	TGCGCCAGCAGCCAAGATCGTCAAACCGAGCAGTTCTTC	CASSQDRQTEQFF
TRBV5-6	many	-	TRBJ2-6	TGTGCCAGCAGCTTTGTTAGGATTGCCGCGAACGATGGGGCCAACGTCCTGACTTTC	CASSFVRIAANDGANVLTF
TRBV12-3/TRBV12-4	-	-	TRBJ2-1	TGTGCCAGCAGGTTTTCAGGGGACGAGCAGTTCTTC	CASRFSGDEQFF
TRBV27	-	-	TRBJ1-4	TGTGCCAGCAGTTTATCGAGACGGCGGTCGGGACACTATCATGAAAAACTGTTTTTT	CASSLSRRRSGHYHEKLFF
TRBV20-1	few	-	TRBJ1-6	TGCAGTGCTAGAGATTACGCGGTAGCGGGACCGCGGAATTCACCCCTCCACTTT	CSARDYAVAGPRNSPLHF
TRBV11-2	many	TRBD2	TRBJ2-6	TGTGCCAGCAGCTTAGCGGGAGGAGCGGGGGCCAACGTCCTGACTTTC	CASSLAGGAGANVLTF
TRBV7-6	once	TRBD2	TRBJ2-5	TGTGCCAGCAGCCCACAGGGCGGGAGGGTGGAGACCCAGTACTTC	CASSPQGGRVETQYF
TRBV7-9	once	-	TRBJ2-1	TGTGCCAGCAGCTCGCCTACGGTAGAGGGACCCAGCTCCTACAATGAGCAGTTCTTC	CASSSPTVEGPSSYNEQFF
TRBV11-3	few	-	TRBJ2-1	TGTGCCAGCAGCTTAGGGGACGGCAATGAGCAGTTCTTC	CASSLGDGNEQFF
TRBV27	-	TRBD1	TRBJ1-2	TGTGCCAGCAGTTTGCTCCCGGGGACAGGGGATGGCTACACCTTC	CASSLLPGTGDGYTF
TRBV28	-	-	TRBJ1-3	TGTGCCAGCAGCCCCTACGAAGGCAGGGTATCGGACACCATATATTTT	CASSPYEGRVSDTIYF
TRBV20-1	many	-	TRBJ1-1	TGCAGTGCTAGAGATCACGAGGCCTACACTGAAGCTTTCTTT	CSARDHEAYTEAFF
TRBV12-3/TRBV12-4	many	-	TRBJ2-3	TGTGCCAGCAGTAGACCGGTTCGGGGCACAGATACGCAGTATTTT	CASSRPVRGTDTQYF
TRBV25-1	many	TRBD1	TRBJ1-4	TGTGCCAGCAGTTACAGGGGGCGGTTCTCGTATGAAAAACTGTTTTTT	CASSYRGRFSYEKLFF
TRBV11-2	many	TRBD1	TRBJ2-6	TGTGCCAGCAGCTTGGACAGGGGGCGCTTGGGGGCCAACGTCCTGACTTTC	CASSLDRGRLGANVLTF
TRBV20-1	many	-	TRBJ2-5	TGCAGTGCTAGAGAAACCAGGGGTCAGACCCAGTACTTC	CSARETRGQTQYF
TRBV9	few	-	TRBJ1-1	TGTGCCAGCAGCGTAGCTCGGAGGACTGAAGCTTTCTTT	CASSVARRTEAFF
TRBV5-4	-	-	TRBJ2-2	TGTGCCAGCAGCTCCCTGAGGGCGAACACCGGGGAGCTGTTTTTT	CASSSLRANTGELFF
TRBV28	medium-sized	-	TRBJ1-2	TGTGCCAGCAGTCCGAGGGTATACTATGGCTACACCTTC	CASSPRVYYGYTF
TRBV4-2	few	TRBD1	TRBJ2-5	TGTGCCAGCAGCCAAGATCTGGGACAGGGAGGACAGTACCAAGAGACCCAGTACTTC	CASSQDLGQGGQYQETQYF
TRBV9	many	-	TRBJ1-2	TGTGCCAGCAGCGAACAGGGACTCCCGTCCCCCTATGGCTACACCTTC	CASSEQGLPSPYGYTF
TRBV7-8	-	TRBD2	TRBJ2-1	TGTGCCAGCAGCCAGGCTAGCGGGAGTCCTAGCTCCTACAATGAGCAGTTCTTC	CASSQASGSPSSYNEQFF
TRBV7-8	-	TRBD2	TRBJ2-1	TGTGCCAGCAGTATTAGCGGGAGGGCCCTCTACGATGAGCAGTTCTTC	CASSISGRALYDEQFF
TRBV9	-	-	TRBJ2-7	TGTGCCAGCAGCGTATCTCCGGGCCCCTCCTACGAGCAGTACTTC	CASSVSPGPSYEQYF
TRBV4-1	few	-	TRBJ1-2	TGCGCCAGCAGCCGCATCTGGGGAAACACCGCTAACTATGGCTACACCTTC	CASSRIWGNTANYGYTF
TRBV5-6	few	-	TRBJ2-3	TGTGCCAGCAGCCGGCAGAGCGAGTTCACAGATACGCAGTATTTT	CASSRQSEFTDTQYF
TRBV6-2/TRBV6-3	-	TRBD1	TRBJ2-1	TGTGCCAGCAGGGTAATACCGGGACAGGGATTTAATGAGCAGTTCTTC	CASRVIPGQGFNEQFF
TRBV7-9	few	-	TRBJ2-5	TGTGCCAGCAGCTTACCCGACTATGAGGAGACCCAGTACTTC	CASSLPDYEETQYF
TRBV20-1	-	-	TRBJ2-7	TGCAGTGCTCGCCCGGGGGCAAGCTCCTACGAGCAGTACTTC	CSARPGASSYEQYF
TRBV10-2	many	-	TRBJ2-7	TGCGCCAGCAGGGAAGGGTACGAGCAGTACTTC	CASREGYEQYF
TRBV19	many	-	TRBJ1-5	TGTGCCACGGGTTTAGGCAATCAGCCCCAGCATTTT	CATGLGNQPQHF
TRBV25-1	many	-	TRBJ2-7	TGTGCCAGCAGTGACCGGCTCCGGGAGACAGACTACGAGCAGTACTTC	CASSDRLRETDYEQYF
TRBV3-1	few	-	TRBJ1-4	TGTGCCAGCAGCCAAGGGCGACAGATGCTACTCAGAAATGAAAAACTGTTTTTT	CASSQGRQMLLRNEKLFF
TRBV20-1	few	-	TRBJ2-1	TGCAGTGCTAGGGGGCTAGGAGGATGGGATGAGCAGTTCTTC	CSARGLGGWDEQFF
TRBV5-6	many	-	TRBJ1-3	TGTGCCAGCAGCTTGGCGGCGGGATCTGGAAACACCATATATTTT	CASSLAAGSGNTIYF
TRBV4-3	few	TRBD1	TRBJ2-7	TGCGCCAGCAGCGTGGGACAGGGTAGGTACGAGCAGTACTTC	CASSVGQGRYEQYF
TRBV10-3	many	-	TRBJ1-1	TGTGCCATCAGTGACCTGGACGGCACTGAAGCTTTCTTT	CAISDLDGTEAFF
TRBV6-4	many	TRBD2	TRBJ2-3	TGTGCCAGCAGTGACGGGACTAGCGGCACAGATACGCAGTATTTT	CASSDGTSGTDTQYF
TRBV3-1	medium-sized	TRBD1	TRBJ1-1	TGTGCCAGCAGCCCTGGGACAGCAGTCACTGAAGCTTTCTTT	CASSPGTAVTEAFF
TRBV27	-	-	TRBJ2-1	TGTGCCAGCAGTTTCGGACGGGCCTTCTACAATGAGCAGTTCTTC	CASSFGRAFYNEQFF
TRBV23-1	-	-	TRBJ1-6	TGCGCCAGCATTTCGGGCGGGGACCGCTCACCCCTCCACTTT	CASISGGDRSPLHF
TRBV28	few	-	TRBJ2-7	TGTGCCAGCACCAGCGCCCGGCTTCGGTCGTACTTC	CASTSARLRSYF
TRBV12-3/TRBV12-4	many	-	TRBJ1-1	TGTGCCAGCAGTTTCCCAGGGTCTGCCACTGAAGCTTTCTTT	CASSFPGSATEAFF
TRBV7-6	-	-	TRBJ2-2	TGTGCCAGCAGATCAGTAACAAACACCGGGGAGCTGTTTTTT	CASRSVTNTGELFF